This T cell receptor (beta chain) came from a study of blood T cells in healthy people across ages. A sample-barcoded 5' primer and a J-beta primer mix were used in a second PCR of roughly 6 to 11 cycles. TCRdb independently ran MiXCR on the 5' RACE reads; one entry per CDR3 protein. The sample includes about 900,000 distinct CDR3 sequences, roughly 48% of them seen just once. Germline V gene sequence: CDR1 DFQATT, CDR2 SNEGSKA (reference sequence). The length of the CDR3 is 15 residues. A word on this clonotype: The antigen remains unidentified.

Whole-study findings and limits: For the donors, CMV status was unknown and possibly confounded expanded clonotype changes.

The specimen sequenced was blood. The genes are TRBV20-1 and TRBJ2-1; D is undetermined. The tail of the sequence fits TRBJ2-7 better, so the J call may be wrong. This receptor was taken from a man aged 25 to 40 in good health. CDR3 nucleotide sequence: TGCAGTGCTAGAGATTCGGCCTTGTCCTACAATGAGCAGTACTTC. Its protein product is CSARDSALSYNEQYF.